This T cell receptor (beta chain) was profiled in a study of control samples from healthy donors and cancer patients. CDR3 size: 16 residues. V was trimmed by 5 bases and J by 0 bases, leaving 16 bases between them. CDR1 is MDHEN, CDR2 SYDVKM, per germline. Some clones are missing from TCRdb's copy, which holds only in-frame ones; the method was immunoSEQ multiplex PCR. The sample includes about 85,000 clones, 70% to 90% of them seen just once. J is TRBJ2-5 and V is TRBV28; perhaps TRBD2 as D (6 bases). The TCR was taken from a woman between 55 and 75 years old in good health. Sequenced sample: blood. The CDR3 DNA follows: TGTGCCAGCAGTGTCGGGGGAGCGGGTTACCAAGAGACCCAGTACTTC. It encodes CASSVGGAGYQETQYF.